This T cell receptor (beta chain) was identified during a study of T-cell memory formation after mild COVID-19. UMIs and sample barcodes were carried by the TCR alpha and TCR beta cDNA libraries that 5'RACE produced using constant-segment primers. MiXCR, applied by TCRdb to the 5' RACE reads, yields one record per CDR3 protein. The sample holds some 310,000 distinct CDR3 sequences; 20% to 25% are singletons and the top ten take about 21%. The study, taken as a whole, reports: Pre-infection memory held some responding clones, suggesting pre-existing cross-reactive T cells responded.

Comment on this clonotype: The antigen is not known.

Deletions cut 7 bases from V and 5 bases from J, with 15 bases between. Germline lookup yields CDR1 SGHTA and CDR2 FQGNSA. The CDR3 is made up of 14 amino acids. This chain links TRBV7-2 with TRBJ1-5; unclear D gene. The TCR originated in a man aged 18-30 years who had mild COVID-19 (a few samples of this study predate the infection). Cell type and time point are not known. Sequencing was performed on PBMCs or a T cell subset sorted from them (not recorded which). The CDR3 coding sequence is TGTGCCAGCAAAGGGATCGGGGTGGATCAGCCCCAGCATTTT. This gives the protein CASKGIGVDQPQHF.